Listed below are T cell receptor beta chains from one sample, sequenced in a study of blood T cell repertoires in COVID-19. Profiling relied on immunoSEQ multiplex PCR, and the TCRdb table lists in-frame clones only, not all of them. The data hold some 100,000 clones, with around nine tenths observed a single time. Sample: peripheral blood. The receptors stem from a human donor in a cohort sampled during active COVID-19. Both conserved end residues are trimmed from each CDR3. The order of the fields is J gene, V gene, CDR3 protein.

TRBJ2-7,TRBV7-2,ASSFGQGTYEQY
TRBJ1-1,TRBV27,ASSLLDTNTEAF
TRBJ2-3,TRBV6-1,ASSGFGTSGTQDTQY
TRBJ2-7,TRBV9,ASSAGTNYEQY
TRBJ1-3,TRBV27,ASKGRVENTIY
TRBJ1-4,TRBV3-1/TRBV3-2,ASSQAGLSPLATNEKLF
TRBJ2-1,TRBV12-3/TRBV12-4,ASRSSVIHEQF
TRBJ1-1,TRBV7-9,ASSFGGSEAF
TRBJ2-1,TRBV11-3,ASSLRGQSGNEQF
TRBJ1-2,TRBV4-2,ASSQDFGGSNYGYT
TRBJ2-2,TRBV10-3,AISSGTGGAGGELF
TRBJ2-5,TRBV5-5,ASSLVTGGWEETQY
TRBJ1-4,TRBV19,ASSIKGQTSNEKLF
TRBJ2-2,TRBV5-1,ASSLQASGSWTGELF
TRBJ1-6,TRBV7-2,ASSPTAQTGSPLH
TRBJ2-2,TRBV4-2,ASSQEVAGGAATGELF
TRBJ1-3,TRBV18,ASDFTGPPGNTIY
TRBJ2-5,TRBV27,ASSLSLGSRETQY
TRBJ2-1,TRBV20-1,SASSVNEQF
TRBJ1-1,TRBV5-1,ASSYNRGDTEAF
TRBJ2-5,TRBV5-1,ASSRSQETQY
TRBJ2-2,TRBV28,ASSPNGGVGELF
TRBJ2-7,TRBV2,ASVRDRPYEQY
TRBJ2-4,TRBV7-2,ASSEPGVGTKNIQY
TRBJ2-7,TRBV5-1,ASSLEQGSSRYEQY
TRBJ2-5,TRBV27,ASRVSGSQETQY
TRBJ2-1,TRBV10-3,AVESGQGNEQF
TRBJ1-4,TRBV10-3,AISNRGGTDEKLF
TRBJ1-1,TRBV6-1,ASSEAREAF
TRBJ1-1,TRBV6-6,ASSYSSSTEAF
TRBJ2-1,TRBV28,ASSYRVNEQF
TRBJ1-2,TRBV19,ASTPSGPWMGGYT
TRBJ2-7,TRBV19,ASSERTPAAGGQY
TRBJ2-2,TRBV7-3,ASTRTGTGGIGELF
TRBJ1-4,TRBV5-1,ASSLVVVGEQPTNEKLF
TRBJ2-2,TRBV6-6,ASSHPSGRAPNTGELF
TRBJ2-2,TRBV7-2,ASRPDRGLANTGELF
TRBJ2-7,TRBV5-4,ASSLAGIPYEQY
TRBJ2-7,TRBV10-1,ASGPAGRRYEQY
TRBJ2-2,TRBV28,ASSSSGGTGELF
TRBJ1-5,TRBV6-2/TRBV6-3,ASSDHRTVNQPQH
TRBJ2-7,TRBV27,ASSLTPLTGDGEQY
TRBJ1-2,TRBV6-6,ASSYSSGRGVGYT
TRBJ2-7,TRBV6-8,APRGSYEQY
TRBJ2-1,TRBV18,ASSPRLGVSGLAGVFGNEQF
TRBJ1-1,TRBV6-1,ASSEFGQMNTEAF
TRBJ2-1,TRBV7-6,ASSKRDRGPSGGYNEQF
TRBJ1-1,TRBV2,ASLAGLNTEAF
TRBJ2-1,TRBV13,ASSPQPPGLALYYNEQF
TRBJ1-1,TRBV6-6,ASSGGLTEAF
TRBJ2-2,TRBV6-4,ASSRDRLTGELF
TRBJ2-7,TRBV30,AWSVGGQGDLYEQY